This T cell receptor (beta chain) is from a study of cytomegalovirus exposure and HLA in healthy donors (dated by TCRdb to 2017 to 2019). Background for the entire study: According to an earlier analysis of a few hundred of the donors, 200 million or so T cells yielded some 120 million unique TCR beta sequences and approximately 300 Gb of sequence data. An early release covering roughly 640 HLA-typed donors comprised roughly 300 gigabases of sequencing data and around 85 million unique TCR sequences. Of the roughly 400 genotyped donors, over 70% fell in the genetic ancestry cluster associated with self-reported Caucasian donors. The study aimed to test whether signatures of past pathogen exposure could be identified by cataloging public T cell receptors. The study used immunosequencing to profile the T cell repertoires of around 600 subjects and linked those repertoires to cytomegalovirus serostatus. Besides the first cohort of some 670 subjects, a separate validation cohort made up of roughly 130 different subjects was used. The study combined high-throughput TCR immunosequencing, statistical association of individual TCRs with disease status, and machine learning to predict cytomegalovirus infection status. A later analysis re-analyzed previously published TCR beta repertoires from about 730 donors and added high-resolution HLA genotyping to study TCR occurrence patterns. Rather than using new phenotypic data, the later analysis identified candidate immune exposures from TCR beta sequences and from how often those sequences occurred across donors. An earlier analysis of 587 of the donors used high-throughput TCR beta sequencing to judge whether each TCR beta V gene segment behaved as functional or pseudogenic. Alongside the repertoire data, information on donor age, sex, ethnicity and CMV serostatus was compiled. A later genetic analysis used genome-wide SNP genotypes for about three fifths of the roughly 700 donors, treating that subset as a discovery cohort. Every repertoire in the discovery cohort had been generated on one and the same sequencing platform. HLA typing included class I and class II loci at four-digit resolution. Typing coverage varied by locus: roughly 629-630 donors for A, B, C, DRB1 and DQB1; approximately 500 for DQA1; 600 to 610 for DPA1; more than 450 for DPB1. Several DR-DQ haplotypes were treated as single units for association and clustering because of strong linkage in the cohort. Across approximately 400 genotyped donors of the cohort, an average of approximately 240,000 unique TCR beta nucleotide sequences per donor were sequenced, and roughly a sixth of those sequences were non-productive.

CDR1 and CDR2, per the germline V gene (reference sequence), are GTSNPN and SVGIG. Trimming removed 5 bases from V and 0 bases from J, leaving 17 bases between the germline ends. Taken from cysteine to phenylalanine, the CDR3 has 16 residues. Solely the CDR3 DNA is kept, with 48 bases framed from the first base. In total, more than 500 healthy bone marrow donors made up the cohort. At the time of sampling, every cohort member was nominally healthy, though immune exposures that went unrecorded were likely present. The donor tested CMV seronegative and was one of the 352 seronegative cohort members. Each donor provided a peripheral blood sample, and peripheral blood mononuclear cells were used for TCR beta sequencing. The Qiagen DNeasy Blood Extraction Kit was used to extract genomic DNA from the blood cell samples. What the work shows at the level of the full study, not this receptor alone: Around 16 rarely observed V segments, including chromosome 9 orphons, were excluded from the earlier analysis of several hundred of the donors because counts were too low. Across donors, most TCR sequences were observed very rarely, whereas some public TCRs were present in many individuals. Because HLA typing was missing for some donors at each locus, association tests included only the typed subset. CMV serostatus was the only immune exposure information available for the cohort. A later analysis associated about 17,000 TCR beta sequences with specific HLA alleles at a false discovery rate of 0.05. The study gave a list of some 150 TCR beta chains associated with cytomegalovirus. In a later analysis, HLA-associated TCR beta chains were found to be more clonally expanded and to have lower generation probabilities than equally common non-associated chains. According to a later analysis, parvovirus B19, influenza, CMV and Epstein-Barr virus appeared linked to several top co-occurrence clusters. A later genetic analysis associated a missense DCLRE1C variant with V-gene and J-gene trimming of TCR beta chains, and an independent cohort replicated the association. Compared with the roughly 700-donor mean, donors in an Asian-associated ancestry cluster had fewer N-insertions in productive TCRs, according to a later genetic analysis. In an earlier analysis of roughly 560 of the donors, most TCR beta V segments were observed in productive rearrangements about 87% or about 30% of the time, broadly matching IMGT annotations. The sequencing pipeline was judged likely to have produced a cluster of highly shared sequence variants as a technical artifact. When HLA alleles, especially DR and DQ, strongly co-occurred, attributing TCR associations to individual alleles was difficult. A further reported finding was that TCR beta sequences accurately predicted the HLA-A and HLA-B alleles for most subjects in the first cohort. The authors suggested that the approach could potentially be generalized to other disease states and immunological phenotypes. This cohort had only TCR beta chains sequenced, and the lack of alpha or paired-chain data limited which features could be detected. A later analysis found that TCR association rates varied across HLA loci, with DRB1 alleles showing the most associated TCRs and HLA-C alleles the fewest. In a later analysis, most CMV-associated TCR beta chains were found to appear HLA-restricted, with HLA associations seemingly driven largely by CMV exposure. Some IMGT-functional V segments, including TRBV6-2 and TRBV6-3, could not be told apart with the 87-base-pair reads, so those segments were excluded. Correlated functional status among segregating V segments might be attributable to linkage disequilibrium, but an unknown experimental factor could not be ruled out. In vitro tests confirmed that a few of the cytomegalovirus-associated TCR beta chains recognize cytomegalovirus antigens. Roughly uniform sequencing depth across donors was assumed in presence/absence analyses, although this assumption may not hold. The classifier was reported to diagnose cytomegalovirus status with high specificity and sensitivity in both the original and validation cohorts.

Details on this clone: Its antigen remains undetermined. Qualities for individual bases were not recorded, and no much larger clone is one base off.

The library was generated by the immunoSEQ multiplex PCR assay. For the multiplex PCR, a mixture combining 60 forward primers for TCR Vbeta segments and 13 reverse primers for TCR Jbeta segments was used. A multiplex PCR assay on genomic DNA amplified the CDR3 region of rearranged TCR beta genes. Amplified TCR beta libraries were sequenced as 87-base-pair reads on the Illumina HiSeq System. The study's processing was this. Across the 670 or so repertoires, a later analysis counted 75 million to 90 million unique TCR beta chains, roughly 11 million of which were shared by at least two donors. A nearest-neighbor algorithm error-corrected the raw reads and collapsed the reads into unique sequences, merging closely related sequences to remove PCR and sequencing errors. Alignment of CDR3 sequences to IMGT reference sequences was used to assign V, D and J gene segments. For a sequence to be retained, a match of at least six nucleotides to both a V gene segment and a J gene segment was required. Rearrangements were classified as productive when the CDR3 lacked stop codons and remained in frame with V and J, and all other rearrangements were classified as non-productive. CDR3 was defined by IMGT convention, running from the second conserved V-encoded cysteine to the conserved J-encoded phenylalanine. Sequences without an unambiguous match to a single V gene segment were excluded from the earlier analysis of 450 to 750 of the donors. In an earlier analysis of some 590 of the donors, a V segment was called functional when productive rearrangements were above 56.7%, and segregating when the standard deviation between donors exceeded 5%. A statistical classification framework was built to diagnose cytomegalovirus status from the catalog of TCR beta chain sequences. In a later analysis, TCR nucleotide sequences were compared against IMGT/GENE-DB human TR gene sequences so that V and J genes could be assigned. A later analysis assigned CDR3 sequences and most-parsimonious VDJ recombination scenarios with the TCRdist pipeline. A later analysis defined each TCR beta chain by its CDR3 amino acid sequence plus V-gene family, and excluded reads lacking a unique V-gene family. A later analysis removed 450 to 600 highly shared, low-generation-probability nucleotide sequences to deal with suspected cross-contamination and a sequencing artifact. In a later analysis, a clonal expansion index for each public chain was calculated from normalized within-repertoire ranks of inferred template counts. In a later analysis, generation probabilities were computed using a VDJ recombination model fitted to out-of-frame rearrangements, and the results were checked against IGoR. A later analysis scored TCR-TCR, TCR-HLA and TCR-CMV co-occurrence with hypergeometric tests, applying a repertoire-size bias correction to TCR pairs. False discovery rates were estimated in a later analysis by permuting HLA or CMV assignments 20 times. In a later analysis, co-occurring TCRs were grouped using DBSCAN, with TCRdist sequence similarity added in when clustering inside HLA-allele-positive subsets. Co-occurrence clustering excluded repertoires with fewer than 30,000 or more than 120,000 public chains, plus five with anomalous nucleotide sharing. Imported from immuneACCESS, the table was reduced by TCRdb to in-frame sequences with V and J called. These copies leave out some clones; in studies compared against another copy, an unresolved V gene accounts for under half, and the cause of the remainder is not known. D and trimming come from the DNA, and the V and J calls and clone size come from that table. For this sample the table gives 150,000 to 200,000 clones, of which about four fifths were detected only once. Jointly, the top ten make up 1.5% to 2% of the sample.

This receptor was obtained from a woman aged 18-30 years in good health and CMV-seronegative. The sequence links TRBV30 to TRBJ2-4; a tentative D match to TRBD2 spans 7 bases. The source material was PBMCs. The DNA sequence is given as TGTGCCTGGGCAGCGGGACACCTACTAGCCAAAAACATTCAGTACTTC. It translates to CAWAAGHLLAKNIQYF.